A single sample is the source of the 5 T cell receptor beta chains below, sequenced in a study of OX40 agonist ivuxolimab in advanced cancers. Sequenced by immunoSEQ multiplex PCR; TCRdb stores in-frame clones only, minus some. The profile shows tens of thousands of clones, approximately 86% of them singletons. Sequencing was performed on CD4+ or CD8+ T cells sorted from blood, taken in a trial of the OX40 agonist ivuxolimab. The source of these receptors is an adult with an advanced solid tumor such as melanoma, head and neck, liver or kidney cancer.

V is TRBV11-2 and J is TRBJ2-7; TRBD2 aligns across 11 bases. The germline V gene encodes CDR1 SGHAT and CDR2 FQNNGV. V lost 4 bases and J lost 3; bases outside the gene matches: 5. This CDR3 has 15 amino acids. CDR3 nucleotides: TGTGCCAGCAGCTCTTTAGCGGGAGGGGGCTACGAGCAGTACTTC. It is translated as CASSSLAGGGYEQYF.

The V gene is TRBV19, the J gene TRBJ1-4; D is uncertain. Deletions cut 5 bases from V and 0 bases from J, with 13 bases between. The CDR3 is 16 amino acids. CDR1 is LNHDA, CDR2 SQIVND, per germline (reference sequence). CDR3 region: CASSSLWSPTNEKLFF. The CDR3 nucleotides are TGTGCCAGTAGTTCGCTATGGTCTCCAACTAATGAAAAACTGTTTTTT. The full variable domain, in which reference TRBV19 and TRBJ1-4 provide the parts outside the CDR3, is DGGITQSPKYLFRKEGQNVTLSCEQNLNHDAMYWYRQDPGQGLRLIYYSQIVNDFQKGDIAEGYSVSREKKESFPLTVTSAQKNPTAFYLCASSSLWSPTNEKLFFGSGTQLSVL.

The table lists this clone with a few counts. The rearrangement joins TRBV2 to TRBJ1-2, with a weak D call TRBD1 (5 bases). The CDR3 runs to 13 residues. The germline V and J ends were trimmed by 8 bases and 8 bases, with 18 bases remaining between them. Per the germline V gene, CDR1 is SNHLY and CDR2 is FYNNEI. Here the CDR3 reads CASRTDSPRGYTF. The CDR3 DNA sequence: TGTGCCAGCCGCACAGACAGCCCCCGGGGCTACACCTTC.

The chain employs TRBV18 and TRBJ2-3; D gene uncertain. The CDR3 contains 11 residues. Germline V lookup: CDR1 KGHSH, CDR2 LQKENI. Trimming cost V 2 bases and J 4 bases, with 1 base left between them. CDR3 amino acids: CASSPADTQYF. CDR3 nucleotides: TGTGCCAGCTCACCAGCAGATACGCAGTATTTT.

The chain joins TRBV7-2 to TRBJ2-7, with unresolved D. Per the germline V gene, CDR1 is SGHTA and CDR2 is FQGNSA. Between the trimmed V and J ends, which lost 2 bases and 4 bases, there was a span of 18 bases. CDR3 length equals 16 residues. CDR3 protein: CASSLISRLPAYEQYF. CDR3 DNA sequence: TGTGCCAGCAGCTTAATCTCGCGGCTACCGGCGTACGAGCAGTACTTC.